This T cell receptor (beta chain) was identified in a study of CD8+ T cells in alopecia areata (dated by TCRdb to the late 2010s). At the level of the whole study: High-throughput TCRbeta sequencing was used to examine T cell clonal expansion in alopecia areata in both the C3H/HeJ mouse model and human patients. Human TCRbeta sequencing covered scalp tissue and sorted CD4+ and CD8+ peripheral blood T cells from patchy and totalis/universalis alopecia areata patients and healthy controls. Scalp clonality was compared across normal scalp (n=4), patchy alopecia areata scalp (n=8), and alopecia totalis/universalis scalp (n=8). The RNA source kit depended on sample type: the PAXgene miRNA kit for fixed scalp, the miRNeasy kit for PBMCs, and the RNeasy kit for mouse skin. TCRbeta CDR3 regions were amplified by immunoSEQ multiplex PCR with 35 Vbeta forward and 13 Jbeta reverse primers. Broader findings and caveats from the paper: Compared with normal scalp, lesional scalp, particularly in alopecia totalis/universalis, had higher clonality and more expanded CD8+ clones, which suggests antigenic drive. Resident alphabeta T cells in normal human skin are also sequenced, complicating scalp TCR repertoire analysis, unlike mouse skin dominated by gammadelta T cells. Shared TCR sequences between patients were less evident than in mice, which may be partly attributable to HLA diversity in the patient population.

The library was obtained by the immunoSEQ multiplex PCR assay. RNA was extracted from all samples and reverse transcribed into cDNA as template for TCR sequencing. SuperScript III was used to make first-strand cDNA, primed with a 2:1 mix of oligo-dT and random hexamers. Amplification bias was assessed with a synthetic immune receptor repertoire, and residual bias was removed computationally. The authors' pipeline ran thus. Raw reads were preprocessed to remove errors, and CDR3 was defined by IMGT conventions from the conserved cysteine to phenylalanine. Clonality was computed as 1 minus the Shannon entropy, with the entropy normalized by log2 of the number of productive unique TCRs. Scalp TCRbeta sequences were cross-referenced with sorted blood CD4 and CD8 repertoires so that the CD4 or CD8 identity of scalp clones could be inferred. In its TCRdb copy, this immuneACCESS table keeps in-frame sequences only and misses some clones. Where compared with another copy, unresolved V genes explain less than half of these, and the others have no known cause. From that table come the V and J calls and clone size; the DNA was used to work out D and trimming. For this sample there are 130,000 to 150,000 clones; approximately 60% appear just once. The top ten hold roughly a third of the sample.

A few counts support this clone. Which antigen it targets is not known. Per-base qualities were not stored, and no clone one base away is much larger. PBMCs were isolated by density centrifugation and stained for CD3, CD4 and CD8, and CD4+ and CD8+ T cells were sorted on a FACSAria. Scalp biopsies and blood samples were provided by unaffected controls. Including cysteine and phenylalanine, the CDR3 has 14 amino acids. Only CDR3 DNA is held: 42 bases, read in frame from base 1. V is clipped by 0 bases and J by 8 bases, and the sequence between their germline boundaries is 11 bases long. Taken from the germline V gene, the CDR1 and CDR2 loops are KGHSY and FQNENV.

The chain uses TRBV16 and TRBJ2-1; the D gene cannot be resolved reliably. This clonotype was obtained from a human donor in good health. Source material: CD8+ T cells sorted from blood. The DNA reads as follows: TGTGCCAGCAGCCAATCTGGCCCGATGGATGAGCAGTTCTTC. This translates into CASSQSGPMDEQFF.